The 20 T cell receptor beta chains given below trace back to one sample, sequenced in a study of radiation and T cells in renal cell carcinoma. Profiling relied on immunoSEQ multiplex PCR, and the TCRdb table lists in-frame clones only, not all of them. The sample yields about 140,000 clones, approximately 82% seen once. Indicated time point: baseline pretreatment blood. Treatment described: 15 Gy SBRT to primary tumor, nephrectomy 4 weeks later. The material was blood, obtained from a patient whose treatment included radiotherapy and nephrectomy. These receptors came from a woman aged 50 to 60 with renal cell carcinoma.

V is TRBV4-2 and J is TRBJ2-7; D is undetermined. The CDR3 sequence is 15 residues long. Trimming pared 0 bases from V and 0 bases from J, leaving 9 bases between. Germline V CDR1 and CDR2: LGHNA, YNFKEQ. The CDR3 is CASSQDVGSSYEQYF. The CDR3 DNA follows: TGTGCCAGCAGCCAAGACGTCGGCTCCTCCTACGAGCAGTACTTC.

V gene TRBV11-2 combines with J gene TRBJ1-4, with a tentative D call TRBD1 (5 bases). This CDR3 is 14 amino acids long. V was shortened by 1 base and J by 3 bases, with 6 bases between the two germline ends. Germline CDR1 is SGHAT and CDR2 is FQNNGV. CDR3 in amino acids: CASSLGGANEKLFF. CDR3 nucleotide sequence: TGTGCCAGCAGCTTAGGAGGGGCTAATGAAAAACTGTTTTTT. The full variable domain, in which reference TRBV11-2 and TRBJ1-4 provide the parts outside the CDR3, is EAGVAQSPRYKIIEKRQSVAFWCNPISGHATLYWYQQILGQGPKLLIQFQNNGVVDDSQLPKDRFSAERLKGVDSTLKIQPAKLEDSAVYLCASSLGGANEKLFFGSGTQLSVL.

This chain links TRBV11-2 with TRBJ2-7; 9 nucleotides agree with TRBD2. The trim removed 1 base at V and 6 bases at J, leaving 10 bases unmatched. CDR3 length: 16 amino acids. Germline lookup yields CDR1 SGHAT and CDR2 FQNNGV. In DNA form, the CDR3 reads TGTGCCAGCAGCTTAGTCGTAGCGGGGGCCGGAGGCGAGCAGTACTTC. This codes for CASSLVVAGAGGEQYF.

The genes are TRBV2 and TRBJ2-7, with 8 nucleotides matching TRBD1. CDR1 is SNHLY, CDR2 FYNNEI, per germline. Germline trimming cut 7 bases from V and 5 bases from J; bases unmatched to any gene: 7. The CDR3 runs to 13 residues. For the CDR3, the DNA is TGTGCCAGCAAGCACAGGGGGGTCCACGAGCAGTACTTC. Amino acids: CASKHRGVHEQYF. The entire variable domain, with the rest obtained from reference TRBV2 and TRBJ2-7, is as follows: EPEVTQTPSHQVTQMGQEVILRCVPISNHLYFYWYRQILGQKVEFLVSFYNNEISEKSEIFDDQFSVERPDGSNFTLKIRSTKLEDSAMYFCASKHRGVHEQYFGPGTRLTVT.

The rearrangement links TRBV5-4 to TRBJ1-2, with D maybe TRBD1 (6 bases). CDR1 and CDR2 (germline): SGHNT, YYREEE (reference sequence). This CDR3 spans 13 amino acids. V was trimmed by 0 bases and J by 5 bases, leaving 8 bases between them. The CDR3 reads CASSLVGQYGYTF. Written as DNA, the CDR3 is TGTGCCAGCAGCTTGGTAGGACAGTATGGCTACACCTTC.

The chain combines TRBV4-1 with TRBJ1-5; 7 bases align to TRBD1. The CDR3 totals 15 residues. Trimming cost V 3 bases and J 7 bases; bases outside gene matches: 9. Looked up from germline, CDR1 is MGHRA and CDR2 is YSYEKL. CDR3 in DNA: TGCGCCAGCAGCCACCTTACAGGGGCGCAGCAGCCCCAGCATTTT. The encoded protein is CASSHLTGAQQPQHF.

V and J are TRBV9 and TRBJ1-3; D may be TRBD1 (6 bases). V was trimmed by 4 bases and J by 4 bases, leaving 12 bases between them. The CDR3 loop spans 14 amino acids. Germline V gives CDR1 SGDLS, CDR2 YYNGEE. This CDR3 reads CASSQQGSGNTIYF. The CDR3 DNA sequence: TGTGCCAGCAGCCAACAGGGCAGCGGAAACACCATATATTTT.

V is TRBV5-1 and J is TRBJ2-6; tentatively, D is TRBD1 (7 bases). V was clipped by 4 bases and J by 8 bases, with 16 bases between them. CDR1 is SGHRS and CDR2 is YFSETQ in the germline V gene. The CDR3 loop spans 15 amino acids. CDR3 sequence reads: CASSSQGGETNVLTF. The CDR3 region has the DNA TGCGCCAGCAGCAGCCAGGGGGGCGAGACCAACGTCCTGACTTTC.

The chain employs TRBV30 and TRBJ1-5, with 7 bases fitting TRBD1. Germline trimming cut 3 bases from V and 5 bases from J; bases unmatched to any gene: 7. CDR3 length equals 14 residues. Germline-derived CDR1 and CDR2 are GTSNPN and SVGIG (reference sequence). As DNA, the CDR3 is TGTGCCTGGAGGGGAGGGGGACAGCATCAGCCCCAGCATTTT. Translated, it gives CAWRGGGQHQPQHF.

The genes are TRBV5-1 and TRBJ1-4, with 8 bases identical to TRBD1. The J call is uncertain, as TRBJ2-2 better fits the DNA end. The length of the CDR3 is 13 residues. Germline CDR1 reads SGHRS; CDR2 reads YFSETQ. CDR3 DNA sequence: TGCGCCAGCAGCTGGGGACAGGCCCCGGAGCTGTTTTTT. Encoded protein: CASSWGQAPELFF.

The J gene is TRBJ2-7, the V gene TRBV18; D is possibly TRBD1 or TRBD2 (5 bases each). V was clipped by 3 bases and J by 9 bases, with 9 bases between them. Germline CDR1 reads KGHSH; CDR2 reads LQKENI. The CDR3 spans 11 residues. CDR3 sequence: CASSPGDGQYF. CDR3 DNA: TGTGCCAGCTCACCTGGGGACGGGCAGTACTTC.

This clone has a handful of counts. The rearrangement joins TRBV10-1 to TRBJ1-6, with a possible D match to TRBD1 (6 bases). The CDR3 contains 15 residues. Germline V lookup: CDR1 WNHNN, CDR2 SYGVQD (reference sequence). Trimming left V 7 bases short and J 0 bases short, with 10 bases between. This CDR3 is CASKGTLSYNSPLHF. CDR3 bases: TGCGCCAGCAAGGGGACACTCTCCTATAATTCACCCCTCCACTTT.

The chain joins TRBV6-1 to TRBJ1-2; a possible D gene is TRBD1 (5 bases). Germline V gene data show CDR1 as MNHNS and CDR2 as SASEGT. There are 14 residues in the CDR3. V lost 1 base, J lost 8 bases, and 14 bases lay in between. The CDR3 sequence is CASSEVRDSEGYTF. CDR3 DNA: TGTGCCAGCAGTGAAGTCCGGGACTCAGAAGGCTACACCTTC.

This clone was counted only a few times. CDR3 protein: CASSLDQGYGYTF. CDR3 nucleotides: TGCGCCAGCAGCTTGGATCAGGGGTATGGCTACACCTTC. V gene TRBV5-1 combines with J gene TRBJ1-2; perhaps TRBD1 as D (6 bases). Looked up from germline, CDR1 is SGHRS and CDR2 is YFSETQ. CDR3 length: 13 amino acids. V lost 0 bases to trimming and J lost 5 bases, with 8 bases between them.

CDR3 region: CASGIGQGSSPLHF. CDR3 in DNA: TGTGCCAGCGGGATCGGGCAGGGATCGTCACCCCTCCACTTT. The rearrangement links TRBV9 to TRBJ1-6; TRBD1 might be the D (5 bases). Deletions cut 7 bases from V and 10 bases from J, with 18 bases between. The germline CDR1 and CDR2 sequences are SGDLS and YYNGEE. The CDR3 sequence is 14 residues long.

The chain is built from TRBV5-1 and TRBJ2-2; 13 bases agree with TRBD2. Unmatched junction bases numbered 2, after V lost 5 bases and J lost 4 bases. Germline V gene sequence: CDR1 SGHRS, CDR2 YFSETQ. CDR3 length: 15 amino acids. The DNA of the CDR3 is TGCGCCAGCAGACTAGCGGGAGGGCCCACCGGGGAGCTGTTTTTT. Translating gives CASRLAGGPTGELFF.

The chain recombines TRBV2 with TRBJ1-2, with D possibly being TRBD1 (5 bases). This CDR3 contains 15 residues. Germline CDR1 SNHLY, CDR2 FYNNEI. Trimming removed 8 bases from V and 4 bases from J, with 20 bases in between. The CDR3 sequence is CASRADPRDGYGYTF. CDR3 bases: TGTGCCAGCCGTGCGGACCCCAGGGATGGCTATGGCTACACCTTC.

The V gene is TRBV7-2, the J gene TRBJ2-5; 16 nucleotides line up with TRBD2. The trim removed 5 bases at V and 5 bases at J, leaving 5 bases unmatched. CDR1 SGHTA and CDR2 FQGNSA come from the germline V gene. The CDR3 has 16 residues. The DNA of the CDR3 is TGTGCCAGCAGCCCCCCGGGACTAGCGGGGGGGGAGACCCAGTACTTC. Amino acid sequence: CASSPPGLAGGETQYF.

There are a few counts of this clone. The chain carries TRBV25-1 and TRBJ1-6; 10 bases match TRBD1. The CDR3 extends over 15 amino acids. Trimming at V came to 1 base and at J to 7 bases, leaving 1 base not matched to a gene. CDR1 is MGHDK and CDR2 is SYGVNS in the germline V gene. The CDR3 coding sequence is TGTGCCAGCAGTGAATGGACAGGGGGGAATTCACCCCTCCACTTT. It encodes CASSEWTGGNSPLHF.

The J gene is TRBJ2-5, the V gene TRBV6-1, with D perhaps TRBD2 (6 bases). V dropped 6 bases and J dropped 3 bases, with 17 bases sitting between them. Germline V gene lookup returns CDR1 MNHNS and CDR2 SASEGT. CDR3 size: 15 residues. CDR3 sequence: CASSVRDSHEETQYF. CDR3 DNA: TGTGCCAGCAGCGTAAGGGACTCGCATGAAGAGACCCAGTACTTC.